A selection of T cell receptor beta chains follows, all from one sample in a study of blood T cell repertoires in COVID-19. The protocol was immunoSEQ multiplex PCR, while the TCRdb copy is restricted to in-frame clones and leaves out a portion. The table records around 160,000 clones, more than 75% of them present only once. The sequencing sample was made of peripheral blood. Every receptor here comes from an elderly man with acute or convalescent COVID-19. CDR3s leave out the opening cysteine and the closing phenylalanine or tryptophan.

J gene	V gene	CDR3 protein
TRBJ1-5	TRBV27	ASSSQGWQPQH
TRBJ1-1	TRBV6-1	ASSDRGGILNTEAF
TRBJ2-5	TRBV18	ASSPGQGVQETQY
TRBJ2-7	TRBV5-1	ASSLTSGRAYEQY
TRBJ2-2	TRBV3-1/TRBV3-2	ASSPPWFGGGLNTGELF
TRBJ1-4	TRBV5-1	ASSVNGGPPEKLF
TRBJ2-7	TRBV11-2	ASSLLSYEQY
TRBJ1-2	TRBV9	ASSEDSYGYT
TRBJ1-6	TRBV3-1/TRBV3-2	ASSSTGELH
TRBJ1-5	TRBV5-1	ASSLLGGGNQPQH
TRBJ2-7	TRBV11-2	ASSLVRGSYEQY
TRBJ1-4	TRBV7-6	ASSLEFWAGESNEKLF
TRBJ2-5	TRBV15	ATSRGSGRSETQY
TRBJ1-5	TRBV28	ATYRDGKQPQH
TRBJ1-3	TRBV5-1	ASRSGTAVDTIY
TRBJ2-1	TRBV14	ASSQVYSGNNEQF
TRBJ2-6	TRBV2	ASSDKTGLGANVLT
TRBJ2-2	TRBV19	ASRIVGAGELF
TRBJ2-7	TRBV6-1	ASSGNPGTGLSYEQY
TRBJ1-5	TRBV19	ASSIMGQPQH
TRBJ1-5	TRBV27	ASKTRQGASNQPQH
TRBJ2-7	TRBV6-2/TRBV6-3	ASSYVQGFAEQY
TRBJ2-1	TRBV10-3	AMRQSEDNEQF
TRBJ2-6	TRBV7-9	ASSLVLRGANVLT
TRBJ2-1	TRBV2	ASSEAGAPANEQF
TRBJ2-7	TRBV13	ASSLLGSGEGQY
TRBJ2-7	TRBV2	ASTKLAGREQY
TRBJ1-2	TRBV4-2	ASSQEELVRQREDDYGYT
TRBJ1-6	TRBV5-6	ASSLGGVSSYNSPLH
TRBJ2-1	TRBV3-1/TRBV3-2	ASSRSGTSFSYNEQF
TRBJ1-6	TRBV5-1	ASSWGQGGNSPLH
TRBJ2-7	TRBV6-4	ASSASGGSEQY
TRBJ1-4	TRBV10-3	AISARGEKLF
TRBJ1-2	TRBV7-6	ASSRSSDSGYT
TRBJ1-5	TRBV28	ASSPQTGGGQPQH
TRBJ2-5	TRBV7-2	ASSRTSGTPRETQY
TRBJ1-2	TRBV6-4	ASSDSMGLSGYT
TRBJ2-3	TRBV5-4	ASSSEGRGLRGAQY
TRBJ1-5	TRBV25-1	ASSPLGAGNQPQH
TRBJ1-5	TRBV20-1	SASQGTNQPQH
TRBJ2-7	TRBV23-1	ASSQFLAGEYEQY
TRBJ2-1	TRBV28	ASRSPLDNEQF
TRBJ2-2	TRBV21-1	ASSNPQGENTGELF
TRBJ2-7	TRBV5-5	ASSSHGTSGYEQY
TRBJ1-1	TRBV3-1/TRBV3-2	ASSAGTGGPNTEAF
TRBJ2-2	TRBV3-1/TRBV3-2	ASSQHSLTGGDTNTGELF
TRBJ2-5	TRBV6-6	ASRGTSPETQY
TRBJ2-6	TRBV28	ASRRQSGANVLT
TRBJ2-7	TRBV6-6	ASSLGTSGGEQY
TRBJ1-4	TRBV30	AWSTGIVEKLF
TRBJ2-3	TRBV24-1	ATRGSSTDTQY
TRBJ2-1	TRBV9	ASLTSGRRDYNEQF
TRBJ1-1	TRBV29-1	SVGRSIAEAF